Below are 29 T cell receptor beta chains sequenced from a single sample in a study of cytomegalovirus exposure and HLA in healthy donors. PCR primers comprised 60 Vbeta and 13 Jbeta primers. The assay was immunoSEQ multiplex PCR, and TCRdb's table has in-frame clones only and misses some. The repertoire holds 100,000 to 150,000 clones, with about four fifths as singletons. Material: PBMCs. Source of these receptors: a woman between 40 and 50 years old in good health and CMV-seronegative.

The genes are TRBV19 and TRBJ2-1; 10 nucleotides align to TRBD2. V dropped 4 bases and J dropped 1; count of bases not matched to a gene: 4. This CDR3 region has 16 residues. CDR1 and CDR2 from the germline V gene are LNHDA and SQIVND (reference sequence). DNA for the CDR3: TGTGCCAGTAGTAGGGTAGCGGGAGGTTCCTACAATGAGCAGTTCTTC. Translating gives CASSRVAGGSYNEQFF.

This clone occurred once. The V gene is TRBV7-2, the J gene TRBJ2-7; 7 positions agree with TRBD2. V was clipped by 1 base and J by 6 bases; unmatched bases: 6. The CDR3 loop spans 14 amino acids. Germline-derived CDR1 and CDR2 are SGHTA and FQGNSA. CDR3 bases: TGTGCCAGCAGCTTAGGGGGAGGGACGTCCGAGCAGTACTTC. Translation: CASSLGGGTSEQYF. Full variable domain (rest looked up from reference TRBV7-2 and TRBJ2-7): GAGVSQSPSNKVTEKGKDVELRCDPISGHTALYWYRQSLGQGLEFLIYFQGNSAPDKSGLPSDRFSAERTGGSVSTLTIQRTQQEDSAVYLCASSLGGGTSEQYFGPGTRLTVT.

The V gene is TRBV7-9, the J gene TRBJ1-1; 11 bases map to TRBD1. This CDR3 has 15 amino acids. Unmatched junction bases numbered 2, after V lost 1 base and J lost 4 bases. Per the germline V gene, CDR1 is SEHNR and CDR2 is FQNEAQ (reference sequence). The CDR3 is CASSLGGTGGTEAFF. The CDR3 DNA is TGTGCCAGCAGCTTAGGAGGGACAGGGGGCACTGAAGCTTTCTTT.

The chain couples TRBV5-3 to TRBJ1-6; D gene ambiguous. TRBV5-3 is assigned to the ORF class and has an uncertain function. With 0 bases removed from V and 5 bases from J, the gap between germline ends came to 36 bases. This CDR3 has 24 amino acids. The CDR3 region has the DNA TGTGCCAGAAGCTTGGGCATCCGGGGAAGATGCCATATTGGTTCCTACGAAGATAATTCACCCCTCCACTTT. Translated: CARSLGIRGRCHIGSYEDNSPLHF.

This chain links TRBV27 with TRBJ2-3; 12 bases match TRBD2. With V trimmed by 4 bases and J by 7 bases, 9 bases remained unmatched. CDR1 and CDR2 from the germline V gene are MNHEY and SMNVEV (reference sequence). The CDR3 is made up of 16 amino acids. The CDR3 here is CASSSPRTSGTYTQYF. CDR3 coding DNA: TGTGCCAGCAGTTCACCCAGGACTAGCGGGACCTATACGCAGTATTTT.

This chain joins TRBV11-3 and TRBJ2-1, with TRBD1 matching over 7 bases. This CDR3 has 18 amino acids. V trimming: 7 bases; J trimming: 7 bases; junction bases outside the gene matches: 22. The germline V gene has CDR1 SGHNT and CDR2 YENEEA. CDR3 residues: CASTRLGTAQRTRNEQFF. The CDR3 DNA sequence: TGTGCCAGCACGAGACTCGGGACAGCCCAACGGACTCGAAATGAGCAGTTCTTC.

The chain joins TRBV11-3 to TRBJ1-1; the D gene is possibly TRBD1 (5 bases). With 5 bases removed from V and 4 bases from J, the gap between germline ends came to 23 bases. Germline values: CDR1 SGHNT, CDR2 YENEEA. The CDR3 is made up of 17 amino acids. The CDR3 DNA sequence: TGTGCCAGCAGCCCAGACAGACGAAGGGAGGGGAGCACTGAAGCTTTCTTT. This translates into CASSPDRRREGSTEAFF.

The CDR3 nucleotides read TGTGCCAGCAGCTCCCGGAAGATGGGAGGCGAGACCCAGTACTTC. This encodes CASSSRKMGGETQYF. This chain uses TRBV5-6 with TRBJ2-5; tentatively, D is TRBD2 (6 bases). Germline assignment: CDR1 SGHDT and CDR2 YYEEEE. V was cut by 3 bases and J by 5 bases, with 17 bases left in between. The CDR3 has 15 residues.

This clone has only one observation. The gene calls are TRBV6-1 and TRBJ1-5; 9 bases are a match to TRBD1. Germline CDR1 and CDR2: MNHNS and SASEGT. The length of the CDR3 is 16 residues. Unmatched junction bases numbered 7, after V lost 3 bases and J lost 4 bases. As DNA, the CDR3 is TGTGCCAGCAGTGACTGGGACAGGGTGAGTAATCAGCCCCAGCATTTT. Translating gives CASSDWDRVSNQPQHF.

The J gene is TRBJ1-2, the V gene TRBV29-1, with 9 positions matching TRBD1. The CDR3 totals 15 residues. Trimming took 6 bases from V and 4 from J; bases not matched to a gene: 12. CDR1 and CDR2 (germline): SQVTM, ANQGSEA. CDR3 nucleotides: TGCAGCGTAGCGGCTGGAACAGGGGGCAGCTATGGCTACACCTTC. Translated: CSVAAGTGGSYGYTF. The full variable domain, its missing parts supplied by reference TRBV29-1 and TRBJ1-2, is SAVISQKPSRDICQRGTSLTIQCQVDSQVTMMFWYRQQPGQSLTLIATANQGSEATYESGFVIDKFPISRPNLTFSTLTVSNMSPEDSSIYLCSVAAGTGGSYGYTFGSGTRLTVV.

This sequence joins TRBV9 and TRBJ2-5, with D possibly matching TRBD1 (5 bases). V lost 0 bases to trimming and J lost 1 base, with 10 bases between them. The CDR3 extends over 15 amino acids. CDR1 and CDR2 (germline): SGDLS, YYNGEE. The CDR3 DNA reads as TGTGCCAGCAGCGTAGGAGACAGTACCCAAGAGACCCAGTACTTC. Protein: CASSVGDSTQETQYF.

The genes are TRBV18 and TRBJ2-7, with a tentative D call TRBD2 (6 bases). Looked up from germline, CDR1 is KGHSH and CDR2 is LQKENI. The CDR3 loop spans 14 amino acids. The V end was cut by 1 base, the J end by 3 bases, with 10 bases between. The CDR3 nucleotides are TGTGCCAGCTCACCACAGGCGGGGATCTACGAGCAGTACTTC. Translated: CASSPQAGIYEQYF.

V gene TRBV29-1 combines with J gene TRBJ2-7, with 7 positions matching TRBD1. The length of the CDR3 is 13 residues. Germline loops: CDR1 SQVTM, CDR2 ANQGSEA. V shed 6 bases and J 3 bases; nucleotides not matched to a gene: 8. CDR3 protein: CSVGQPNRYEQYF. The CDR3 nucleotides read TGCAGCGTGGGACAGCCTAATCGCTACGAGCAGTACTTC.

The chain combines TRBV7-9 with TRBJ2-1, with 8 bases lining up with TRBD2. CDR1 SEHNR and CDR2 FQNEAQ come from the germline V gene (reference sequence). The CDR3 is 15 amino acids. V lost 2 bases, J lost 4 bases, and 4 bases stayed unmatched. CDR3 loop: CASSLTSGFYNEQFF. The DNA of the CDR3 is TGTGCCAGCAGCTTAACTAGCGGATTTTACAATGAGCAGTTCTTC.

J is TRBJ2-2 and V is TRBV25-1, with D tentatively TRBD1 (5 bases). Germline V gene lookup returns CDR1 MGHDK and CDR2 SYGVNS. The ends were cut back, 5 bases at V and 1 base at J, with 8 bases in the middle. CDR3 length equals 14 residues. The CDR3 sequence is CASSNRLNTGELFF. The CDR3 DNA is TGTGCCAGCAGTAACAGGTTGAACACCGGGGAGCTGTTTTTT.

This clone showed up just a few times. The chain recombines TRBV19 with TRBJ2-7; TRBD2 aligns across 8 bases. V lost 5 bases to trimming and J lost 0 bases; unmatched junction nucleotides: 6. CDR3 length: 15 amino acids. Germline CDR1 LNHDA, CDR2 SQIVND (reference sequence). CDR3 region: CASSPGLASSYEQYF. DNA for the CDR3: TGTGCCAGTAGTCCCGGACTAGCCAGCTCCTACGAGCAGTACTTC.

The J gene is TRBJ1-5, the V gene TRBV7-2; a weak D match, TRBD1 (5 bases). V gave up 5 bases and J gave up 2 bases, with 13 bases separating them. CDR1 is SGHTA and CDR2 is FQGNSA in the germline V gene. The CDR3 is 15 amino acids. CDR3: CASSRRGGGNQPQHF. The CDR3 coding sequence is TGTGCCAGCAGCCGGCGGGGAGGGGGCAATCAGCCCCAGCATTTT.

The chain joins TRBV28 to TRBJ1-1; D uncertain. There are 13 residues in the CDR3. CDR1 and CDR2 from the germline V gene are MDHEN and SYDVKM. V was shortened by 8 bases and J by 7 bases, with 17 bases between the two germline ends. CDR3 sequence (DNA): TGTGCCAGCTTTGACTCAAGGCGCCTTGAAGCTTTCTTT. Protein product: CASFDSRRLEAFF. The full variable domain, rest sourced from reference TRBV28 and TRBJ1-1, is DVKVTQSSRYLVKRTGEKVFLECVQDMDHENMFWYRQDPGLGLRLIYFSYDVKMKEKGDIPEGYSVSREKKERFSLILESASTNQTSMYLCASFDSRRLEAFFGQGTRLTVV.

This clone was detected once. The chain combines TRBV2 with TRBJ2-1; D is uncertain. Germline values: CDR1 SNHLY, CDR2 FYNNEI. This CDR3 spans 11 amino acids. Deletions cut 6 bases from V and 4 bases from J, with 4 bases between. The CDR3 loop reads CASSSYNEQFF. The CDR3 bases are TGTGCCAGCAGCTCTTACAATGAGCAGTTCTTC.

The chain links TRBV4-3 to TRBJ1-2, with 8 nucleotides matching TRBD1. The CDR3 contains 14 residues. J was trimmed by 6 bases and V by 1 base; bases with no gene match: 4. CDR1 and CDR2 from the germline V gene are LGHNA and YSLEER. The CDR3 nucleotides are TGCGCCAGCAGCCAAGTGGACAGGGCTAATGGCTACACCTTC. It translates to CASSQVDRANGYTF.

The table lists this clone with a few counts. J is TRBJ2-7 and V is TRBV14; D remains unclear. Germline lookup yields CDR1 SGHDN and CDR2 FVKESK. The CDR3 contains 11 residues. V gave up 1 base and J gave up 4 bases, with 2 bases separating them. The CDR3 spells CASSQVYEQYF. In nucleotides, the CDR3 is TGTGCCAGCAGCCAAGTATACGAGCAGTACTTC.

The J gene is TRBJ2-7, the V gene TRBV29-1, with D perhaps matching TRBD2 (5 bases). This CDR3 contains 13 residues. The V gene's germline CDR1 is SQVTM and CDR2 ANQGSEA. Trimming shortened V by 4 bases and J by 4 bases, and 14 bases separated the two germline ends. For the CDR3, the DNA is TGCAGCGTTGTTCTCCCACTAGGGTACGAGCAGTACTTC. It translates to CSVVLPLGYEQYF.

With regard to this clone: One end of the junction is discordant with germline, which a read error may explain. The gene calls are TRBV29-1 and TRBJ2-7; D call uncertain. Germline V gene lookup returns CDR1 SQVTM and CDR2 ANQGSEA. This CDR3 comprises 13 residues. The CDR3 DNA follows: TGCAGCGTTGAAGACAGGCCCTCCAACGAGCAGTACTTC. Its protein product is CSVEDRPSNEQYF.

CDR3 nucleotides: TGCGCCAGCAGCGAGACTAGCGGGGTAACAGATACGCAGTATTTT. Translation: CASSETSGVTDTQYF. V gene TRBV4-3 combines with J gene TRBJ2-3; 11 bases align to TRBD2. CDR1 and CDR2 (germline): LGHNA, YSLEER. The CDR3 runs to 15 residues. The V gene end was trimmed by 5 bases and the J gene end by 3 bases; junction bases not matched to a gene: 4.

This chain connects TRBV19 to TRBJ1-2; D gene uncertain. In germline, CDR1 is LNHDA, CDR2 SQIVND (reference sequence). Deletions cut 7 bases from V and 4 bases from J, with 16 bases between. The CDR3 is 14 residues long. DNA of the CDR3: TGTGCCAGTAACCCCTTTGGGGAGGGCTATGGCTACACCTTC. This sequence encodes CASNPFGEGYGYTF.

In this sample, this clone turned up once. The CDR3 DNA reads as TGCGCCAGCAGCTTTCGGGACAGGGACGGCGGGGAGCTGTTTTTT. Protein product: CASSFRDRDGGELFF. V and J are TRBV5-1 and TRBJ2-2, with 9 positions matching TRBD1. The junction had 6 bases not matched to a gene; V was cut back by 2 bases and J by 7 bases. Looked up from germline, CDR1 is SGHRS and CDR2 is YFSETQ. The CDR3 is 15 residues long. Looking up the rest from reference TRBV5-1 and TRBJ2-2 gives the full variable domain: KAGVTQTPRYLIKTRGQQVTLSCSPISGHRSVSWYQQTPGQGLQFLFEYFSETQRNKGNFPGRFSGRQFSNSRSEMNVSTLELGDSALYLCASSFRDRDGGELFFGEGSRLTVL.

The chain couples TRBV6-1 to TRBJ2-5, with 7 bases that match TRBD2. This CDR3 contains 15 residues. The J segment lost 2 bases and the V segment lost 1 base, leaving 4 bases of the junction unmatched. Germline CDR1 is MNHNS and CDR2 is SASEGT. The chain's CDR3 is CASSEVRAGQETQYF. The CDR3 nucleotides read TGTGCCAGCAGTGAAGTTCGAGCGGGGCAAGAGACCCAGTACTTC.

V is TRBV10-3 and J is TRBJ1-3; 7 bases fit TRBD1. Germline assignment: CDR1 ENHRY and CDR2 SYGVKD. The CDR3 contains 16 residues. CDR3 DNA sequence: TGTGCGACTCTCGGAACAGGGGCCACCAACGGAAACACCATATATTTT. This codes for CATLGTGATNGNTIYF.

This sequence joins TRBV6-1 and TRBJ1-1; no reliable D call. V was shortened by 6 bases and J by 2 bases, with 10 bases between the two germline ends. The length of the CDR3 is 13 residues. Germline V gives CDR1 MNHNS, CDR2 SASEGT. In DNA, the CDR3 is TGTGCCAGCAGACTAGGACCCAACACTGAAGCTTTCTTT. This encodes CASRLGPNTEAFF.